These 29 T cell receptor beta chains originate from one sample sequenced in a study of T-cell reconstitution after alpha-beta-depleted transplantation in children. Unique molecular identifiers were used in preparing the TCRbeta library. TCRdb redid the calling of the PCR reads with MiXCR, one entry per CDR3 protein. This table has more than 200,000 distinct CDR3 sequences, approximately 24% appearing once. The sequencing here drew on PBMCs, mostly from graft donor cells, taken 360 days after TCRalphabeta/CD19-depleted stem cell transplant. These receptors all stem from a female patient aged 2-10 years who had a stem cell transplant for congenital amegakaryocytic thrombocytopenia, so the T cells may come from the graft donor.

CDR3 coding DNA: TGTGCCACCAGTGGCGGGGACTTGAGCTCCTACAATGAGCAGTTCTTC. The encoded protein is CATSGGDLSSYNEQFF. The J gene is TRBJ2-1, the V gene TRBV24-1, with a possible D match to TRBD2 (6 bases). With 5 bases removed from V and 0 bases from J, the gap between germline ends came to 13 bases. Germline V gene sequence: CDR1 KGHDR, CDR2 SFDVKD. This CDR3 is built from 16 residues.

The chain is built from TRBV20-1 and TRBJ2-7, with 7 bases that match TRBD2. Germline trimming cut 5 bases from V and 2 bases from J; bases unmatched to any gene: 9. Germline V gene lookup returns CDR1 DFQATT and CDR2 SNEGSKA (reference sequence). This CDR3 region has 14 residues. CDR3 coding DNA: TGCAGTGCTGGGGGGGACCTACCCACCTACGAGCAGTACTTC. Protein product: CSAGGDLPTYEQYF.

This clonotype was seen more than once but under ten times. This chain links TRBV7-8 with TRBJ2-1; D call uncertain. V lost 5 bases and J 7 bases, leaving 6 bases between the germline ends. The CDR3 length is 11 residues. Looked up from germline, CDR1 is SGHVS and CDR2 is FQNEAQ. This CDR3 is CASSPRNEQFF. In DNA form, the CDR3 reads TGTGCCAGCAGCCCAAGAAATGAGCAGTTCTTC.

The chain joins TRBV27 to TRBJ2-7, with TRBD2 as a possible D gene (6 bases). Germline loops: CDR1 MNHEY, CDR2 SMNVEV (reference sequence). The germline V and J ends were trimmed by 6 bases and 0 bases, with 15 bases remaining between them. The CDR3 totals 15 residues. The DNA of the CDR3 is TGTGCCAGCAGCCCTGTCCTAGCGCCCTCCTACGAGCAGTACTTC. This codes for CASSPVLAPSYEQYF.

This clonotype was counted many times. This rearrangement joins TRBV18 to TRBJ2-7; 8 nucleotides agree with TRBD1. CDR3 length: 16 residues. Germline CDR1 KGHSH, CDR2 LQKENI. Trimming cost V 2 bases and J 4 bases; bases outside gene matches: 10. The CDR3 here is CASSPATGVIGYEQYF. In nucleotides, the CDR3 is TGTGCCAGCTCACCAGCGACAGGGGTGATAGGATACGAGCAGTACTTC.

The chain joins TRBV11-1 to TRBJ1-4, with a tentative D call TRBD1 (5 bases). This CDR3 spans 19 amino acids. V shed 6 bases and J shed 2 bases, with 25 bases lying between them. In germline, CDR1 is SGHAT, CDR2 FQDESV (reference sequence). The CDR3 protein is CASSFPPLDGTSTNEKLFF. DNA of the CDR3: TGTGCCAGCAGTTTTCCACCTCTGGACGGGACGTCGACTAATGAAAAACTGTTTTTT. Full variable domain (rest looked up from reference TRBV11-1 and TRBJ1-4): EAEVAQSPRYKITEKSQAVAFWCDPISGHATLYWYRQILGQGPELLVQFQDESVVDDSQLPKDRFSAERLKGVDSTLKIQPAELGDSAMYLCASSFPPLDGTSTNEKLFFGSGTQLSVL.

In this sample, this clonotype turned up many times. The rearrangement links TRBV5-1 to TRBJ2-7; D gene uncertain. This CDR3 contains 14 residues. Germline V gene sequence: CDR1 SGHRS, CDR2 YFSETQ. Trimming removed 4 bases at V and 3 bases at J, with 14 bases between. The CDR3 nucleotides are TGCGCCAGCAGCCCGACAAGTTCTAACTACGAGCAGTACTTC. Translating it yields CASSPTSSNYEQYF.

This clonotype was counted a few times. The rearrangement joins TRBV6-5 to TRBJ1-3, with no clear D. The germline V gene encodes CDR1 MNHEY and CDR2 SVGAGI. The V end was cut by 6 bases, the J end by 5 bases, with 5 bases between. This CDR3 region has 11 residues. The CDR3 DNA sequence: TGTGCCAGCAGGGATCGAAACACCATATATTTT. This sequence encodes CASRDRNTIYF.

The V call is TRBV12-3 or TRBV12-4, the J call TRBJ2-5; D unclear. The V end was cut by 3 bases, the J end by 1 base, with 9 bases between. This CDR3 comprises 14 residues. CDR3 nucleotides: TGTGCCAGCAGTTTGGGTTTCGTCCAAGAGACCCAGTACTTC. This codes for CASSLGFVQETQYF.

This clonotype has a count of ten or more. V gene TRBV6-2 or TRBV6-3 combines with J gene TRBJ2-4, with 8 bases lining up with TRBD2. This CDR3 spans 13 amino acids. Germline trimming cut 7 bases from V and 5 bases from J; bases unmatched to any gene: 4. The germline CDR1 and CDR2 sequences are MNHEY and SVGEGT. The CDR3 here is CASTPGGENIQYF. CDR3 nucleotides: TGTGCCAGCACCCCGGGAGGGGAAAACATTCAGTACTTC.

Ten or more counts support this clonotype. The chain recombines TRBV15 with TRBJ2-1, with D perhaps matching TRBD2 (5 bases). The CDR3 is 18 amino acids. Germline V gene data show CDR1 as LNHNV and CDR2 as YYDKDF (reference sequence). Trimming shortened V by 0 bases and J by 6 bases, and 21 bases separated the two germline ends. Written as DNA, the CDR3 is TGTGCCACCAGCAGAGATCACACAGACTATGGCCCAGGCAATGAGCAGTTCTTC. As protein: CATSRDHTDYGPGNEQFF. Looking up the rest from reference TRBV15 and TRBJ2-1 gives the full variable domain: DAMVIQNPRYQVTQFGKPVTLSCSQTLNHNVMYWYQQKSSQAPKLLFHYYDKDFNNEADTPDNFQSRRPNTSFCFLDIRSPGLGDTAMYLCATSRDHTDYGPGNEQFFGPGTRLTVL.

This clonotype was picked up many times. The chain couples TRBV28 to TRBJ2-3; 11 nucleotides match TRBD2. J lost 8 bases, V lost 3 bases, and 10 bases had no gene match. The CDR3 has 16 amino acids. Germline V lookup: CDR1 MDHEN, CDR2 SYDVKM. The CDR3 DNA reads TGTGCCAGCAGTTTTCATACGACTAGCGGGACTGGTACGCAGTATTTT. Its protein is CASSFHTTSGTGTQYF. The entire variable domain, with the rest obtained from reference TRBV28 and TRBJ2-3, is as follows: DVKVTQSSRYLVKRTGEKVFLECVQDMDHENMFWYRQDPGLGLRLIYFSYDVKMKEKGDIPEGYSVSREKKERFSLILESASTNQTSMYLCASSFHTTSGTGTQYFGPGTRLTVL.

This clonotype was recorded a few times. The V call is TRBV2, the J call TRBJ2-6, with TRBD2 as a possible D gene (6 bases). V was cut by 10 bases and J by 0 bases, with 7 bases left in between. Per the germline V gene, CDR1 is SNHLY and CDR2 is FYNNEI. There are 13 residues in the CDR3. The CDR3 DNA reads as TGTGCCACCGGGGGCTCTGGGGCCAACGTCCTGACTTTC. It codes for CATGGSGANVLTF.

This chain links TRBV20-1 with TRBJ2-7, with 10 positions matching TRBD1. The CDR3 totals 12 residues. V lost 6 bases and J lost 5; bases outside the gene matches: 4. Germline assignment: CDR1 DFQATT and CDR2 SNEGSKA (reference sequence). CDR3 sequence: CSAGDRGDEQYF. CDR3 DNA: TGCAGTGCCGGGGACAGGGGCGACGAGCAGTACTTC.

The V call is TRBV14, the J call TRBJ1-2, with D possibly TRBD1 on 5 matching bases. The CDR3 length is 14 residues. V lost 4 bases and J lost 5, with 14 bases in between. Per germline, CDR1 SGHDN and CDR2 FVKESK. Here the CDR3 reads CASSPLGAGYGYTF. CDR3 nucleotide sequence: TGTGCCAGCAGCCCCCTAGGGGCCGGTTATGGCTACACCTTC.

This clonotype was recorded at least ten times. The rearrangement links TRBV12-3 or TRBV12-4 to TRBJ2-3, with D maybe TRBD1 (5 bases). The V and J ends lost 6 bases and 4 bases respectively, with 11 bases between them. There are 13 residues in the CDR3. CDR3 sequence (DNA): TGTGCCAGCAGGGGGTGGGGCGCAGATACGCAGTATTTT. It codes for CASRGWGADTQYF.

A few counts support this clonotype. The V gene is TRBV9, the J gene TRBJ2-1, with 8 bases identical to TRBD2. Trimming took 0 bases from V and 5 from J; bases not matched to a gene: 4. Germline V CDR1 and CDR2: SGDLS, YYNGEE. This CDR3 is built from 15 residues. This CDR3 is CASSVEPGGNNEQFF. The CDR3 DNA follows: TGTGCCAGCAGCGTAGAACCGGGAGGGAACAATGAGCAGTTCTTC. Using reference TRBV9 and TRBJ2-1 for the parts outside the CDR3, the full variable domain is DSGVTQTPKHLITATGQRVTLRCSPRSGDLSVYWYQQSLDQGLQFLIQYYNGEERAKGNILERFSAQQFPDLHSELNLSSLELGDSALYFCASSVEPGGNNEQFFGPGTRLTVL.

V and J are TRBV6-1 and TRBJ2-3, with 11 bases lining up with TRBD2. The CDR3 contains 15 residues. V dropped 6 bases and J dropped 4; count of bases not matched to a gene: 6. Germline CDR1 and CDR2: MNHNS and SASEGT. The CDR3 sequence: CASRDIAGGADTQYF. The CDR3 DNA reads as TGTGCCAGCAGGGATATAGCGGGAGGGGCAGATACGCAGTATTTT.

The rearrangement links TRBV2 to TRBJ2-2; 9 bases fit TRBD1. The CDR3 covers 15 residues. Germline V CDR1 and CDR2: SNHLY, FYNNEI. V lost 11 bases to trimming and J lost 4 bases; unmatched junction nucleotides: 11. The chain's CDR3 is CAGRLGQGSTGELFF. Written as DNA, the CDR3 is TGTGCCGGAAGGCTGGGACAGGGAAGCACCGGGGAGCTGTTTTTT.

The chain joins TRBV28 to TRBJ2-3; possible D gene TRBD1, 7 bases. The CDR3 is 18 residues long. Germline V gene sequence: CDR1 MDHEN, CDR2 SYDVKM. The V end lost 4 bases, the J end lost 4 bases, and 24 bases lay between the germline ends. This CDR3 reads CASSSLSGTVRGADTQYF. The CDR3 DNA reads TGTGCCAGCAGTTCCCTATCCGGGACAGTAAGGGGGGCAGATACGCAGTATTTT.

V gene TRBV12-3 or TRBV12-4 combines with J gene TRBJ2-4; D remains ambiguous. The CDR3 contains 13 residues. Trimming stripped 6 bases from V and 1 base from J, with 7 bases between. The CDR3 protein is CASSMGAKNIQYF. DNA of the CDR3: TGTGCCAGCAGCATGGGGGCCAAAAACATTCAGTACTTC.

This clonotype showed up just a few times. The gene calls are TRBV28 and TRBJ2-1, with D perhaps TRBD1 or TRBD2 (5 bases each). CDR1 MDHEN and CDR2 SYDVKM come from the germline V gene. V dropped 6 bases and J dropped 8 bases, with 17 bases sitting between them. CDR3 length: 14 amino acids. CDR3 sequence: CASRHAGTRDEQFF. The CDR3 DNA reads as TGTGCCAGCAGACACGCCGGGACCCGGGATGAGCAGTTCTTC. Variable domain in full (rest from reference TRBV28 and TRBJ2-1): DVKVTQSSRYLVKRTGEKVFLECVQDMDHENMFWYRQDPGLGLRLIYFSYDVKMKEKGDIPEGYSVSREKKERFSLILESASTNQTSMYLCASRHAGTRDEQFFGPGTRLTVL.

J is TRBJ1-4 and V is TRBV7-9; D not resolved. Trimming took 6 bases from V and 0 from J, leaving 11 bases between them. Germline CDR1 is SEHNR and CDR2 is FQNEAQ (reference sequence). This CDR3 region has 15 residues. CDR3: CASSYRRATNEKLFF. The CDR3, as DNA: TGTGCCAGCAGTTACAGACGGGCAACTAATGAAAAACTGTTTTTT. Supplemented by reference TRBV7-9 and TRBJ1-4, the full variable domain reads DTGVSQNPRHKITKRGQNVTFRCDPISEHNRLYWYRQTLGQGPEFLTYFQNEAQLEKSRLLSDRFSAERPKGSFSTLEIQRTEQGDSAMYLCASSYRRATNEKLFFGSGTQLSVL.

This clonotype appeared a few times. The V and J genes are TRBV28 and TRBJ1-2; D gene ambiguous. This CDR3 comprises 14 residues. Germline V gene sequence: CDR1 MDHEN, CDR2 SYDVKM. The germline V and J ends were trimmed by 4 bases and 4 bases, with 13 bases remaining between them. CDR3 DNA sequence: TGTGCCAGCAGTTATAGGGTTTCTAGCTATGGCTACACCTTC. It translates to CASSYRVSSYGYTF.

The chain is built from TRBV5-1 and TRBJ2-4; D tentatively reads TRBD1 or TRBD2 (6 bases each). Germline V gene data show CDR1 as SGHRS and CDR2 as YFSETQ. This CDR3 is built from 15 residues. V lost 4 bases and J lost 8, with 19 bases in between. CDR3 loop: CASSLEGGLYDIQYF. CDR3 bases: TGCGCCAGCAGCCTGGAGGGGGGATTATATGACATTCAGTACTTC.

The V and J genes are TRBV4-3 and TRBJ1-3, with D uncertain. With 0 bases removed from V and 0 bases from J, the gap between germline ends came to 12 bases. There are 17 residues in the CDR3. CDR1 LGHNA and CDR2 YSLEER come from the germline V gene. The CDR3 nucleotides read TGCGCCAGCAGCCAAGACCCAGCCTGGGCCTCTGGAAACACCATATATTTT. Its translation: CASSQDPAWASGNTIYF.

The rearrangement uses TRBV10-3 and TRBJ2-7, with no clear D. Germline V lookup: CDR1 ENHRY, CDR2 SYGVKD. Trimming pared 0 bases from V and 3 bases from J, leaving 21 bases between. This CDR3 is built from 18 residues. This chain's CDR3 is CAISESRYEALRNYEQYF. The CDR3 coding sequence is TGTGCCATCAGTGAGTCGAGATATGAGGCTCTAAGAAACTACGAGCAGTACTTC.

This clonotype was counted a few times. The CDR3 DNA reads TGTGCCAGCAGCTTGGTACCGGCAGGGGATGTTGAGCAGTTCTTC. Protein sequence: CASSLVPAGDVEQFF. The chain couples TRBV5-6 to TRBJ2-1, with a tentative D call TRBD1 (6 bases). Germline CDR1 is SGHDT and CDR2 is YYEEEE. V dropped 0 bases and J dropped 9 bases, with 16 bases sitting between them. The CDR3 is 15 amino acids.

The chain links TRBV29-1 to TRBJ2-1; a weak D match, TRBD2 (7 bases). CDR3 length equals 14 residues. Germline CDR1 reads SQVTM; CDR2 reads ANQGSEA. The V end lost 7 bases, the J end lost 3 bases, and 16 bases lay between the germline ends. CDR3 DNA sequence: TGCAGCGGGGGGGCGGGAGAGCTCTACAATGAGCAGTTCTTC. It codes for CSGGAGELYNEQFF.